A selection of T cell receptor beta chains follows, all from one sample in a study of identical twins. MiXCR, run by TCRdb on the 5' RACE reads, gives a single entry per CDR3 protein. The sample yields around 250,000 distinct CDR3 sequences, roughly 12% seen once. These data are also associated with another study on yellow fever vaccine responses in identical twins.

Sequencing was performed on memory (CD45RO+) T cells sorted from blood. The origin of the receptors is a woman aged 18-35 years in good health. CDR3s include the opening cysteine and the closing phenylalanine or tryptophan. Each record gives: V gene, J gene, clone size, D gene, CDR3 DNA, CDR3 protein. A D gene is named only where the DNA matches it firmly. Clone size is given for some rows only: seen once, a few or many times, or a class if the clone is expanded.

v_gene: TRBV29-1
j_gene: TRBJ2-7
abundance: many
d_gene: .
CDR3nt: TGCAGCGTTGAGGGCCAGGCCTACGAGCAGTACTTC
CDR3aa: CSVEGQAYEQYF

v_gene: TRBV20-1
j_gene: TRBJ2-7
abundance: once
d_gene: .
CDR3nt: TGCAGCTGGGCCAAGACAGGCCTCTCCTACGAGCAGTACTTC
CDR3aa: CSWAKTGLSYEQYF

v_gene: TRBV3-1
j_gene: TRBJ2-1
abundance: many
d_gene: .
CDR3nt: TGTGCCAGCAGCAACTCGGCGGGGATGCACAATGAGCAGTTCTTC
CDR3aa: CASSNSAGMHNEQFF

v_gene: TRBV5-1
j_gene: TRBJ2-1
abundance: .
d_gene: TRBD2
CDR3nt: TGCGCCAGCGGACTCGTAGGGGAGGGTGAGCAGTTCTTC
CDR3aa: CASGLVGEGEQFF

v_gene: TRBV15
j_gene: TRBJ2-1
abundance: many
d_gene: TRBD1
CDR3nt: TGTGCCACCAGCAGAGATTATGAGGGGGCCGCGTACAATGAGCAGTTCTTC
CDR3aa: CATSRDYEGAAYNEQFF

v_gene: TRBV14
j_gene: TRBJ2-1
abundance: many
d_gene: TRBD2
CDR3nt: TGTGCCAGCAGCCAAGCGAGTAGCGGGAGGGGTGAGCAGTTCTTC
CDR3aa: CASSQASSGRGEQFF

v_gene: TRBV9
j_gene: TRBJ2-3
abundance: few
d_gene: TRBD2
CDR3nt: TGTGCCAGCAGCCTTGGTGGGCGGGGGGGCCTCTTTATAGAGACGCAGTATTTT
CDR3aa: CASSLGGRGGLFIETQYF

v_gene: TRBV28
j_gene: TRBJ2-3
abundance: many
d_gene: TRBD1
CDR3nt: TGTGCCAGCAGTTTAAGCCTAGACAGGGGACTTCGCACAGATACGCAGTATTTT
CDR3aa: CASSLSLDRGLRTDTQYF

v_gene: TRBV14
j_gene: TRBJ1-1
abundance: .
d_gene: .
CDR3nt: TGTGCCAGCAGCCAACTGGTCCGAACAACCCTTGAAGCTTTCTTT
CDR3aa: CASSQLVRTTLEAFF

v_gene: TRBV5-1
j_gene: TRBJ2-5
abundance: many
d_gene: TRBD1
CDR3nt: TGCGCCAGCAGACGCGGACAGGGGGAGACCCAGTACTTC
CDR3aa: CASRRGQGETQYF

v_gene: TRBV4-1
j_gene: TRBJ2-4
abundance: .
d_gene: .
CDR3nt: TGCGCCAGCAGCCAAGATCGTGGGGTTGGGGCGGACATTCAGTACTTC
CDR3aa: CASSQDRGVGADIQYF

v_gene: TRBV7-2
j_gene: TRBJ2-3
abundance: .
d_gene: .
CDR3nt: TGTGCCAGCAGCCCTTGGGAAAGCACAGATACGCAGTATTTT
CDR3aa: CASSPWESTDTQYF

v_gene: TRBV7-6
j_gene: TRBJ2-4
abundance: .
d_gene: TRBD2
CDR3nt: TGTGCCAGCAGCCCAAGCGGGAGGGCCCTCAAAAACATTCAGTACTTC
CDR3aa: CASSPSGRALKNIQYF

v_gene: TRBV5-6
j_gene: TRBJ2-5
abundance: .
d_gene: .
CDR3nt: TGTGCCAGCAGCCAACAGGCTTTGGAGACCCAGTACTTC
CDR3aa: CASSQQALETQYF

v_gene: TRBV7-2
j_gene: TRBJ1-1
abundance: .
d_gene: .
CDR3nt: TGTGCCAGTAAGGGGACCGGAAGCACTGAAGCTTTCTTT
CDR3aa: CASKGTGSTEAFF

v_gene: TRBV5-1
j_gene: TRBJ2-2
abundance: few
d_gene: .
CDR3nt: TGCGCCAGCAGCATCAGGGGACAGAACACCGGGGAGCTGTTTTTT
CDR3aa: CASSIRGQNTGELFF

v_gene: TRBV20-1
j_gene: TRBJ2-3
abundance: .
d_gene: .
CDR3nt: TGCAGTGCTAGAGAATTTGGAGACCAGCGCCATGTTTACAGCACAGATACGCAGTATTTT
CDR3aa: CSAREFGDQRHVYSTDTQYF

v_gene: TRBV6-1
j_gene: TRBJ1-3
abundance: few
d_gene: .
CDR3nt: TGTGCCAGCAGCCAACCAGTGAGGAACACCATATATTTT
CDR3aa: CASSQPVRNTIYF

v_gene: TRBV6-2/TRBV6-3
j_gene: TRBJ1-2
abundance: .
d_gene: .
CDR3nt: TGTGCCAGCAGTTACTTGGCCGACGTCGGAGGCTACACCTTC
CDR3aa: CASSYLADVGGYTF

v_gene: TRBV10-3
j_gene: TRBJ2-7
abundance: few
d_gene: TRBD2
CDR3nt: TGTGCCATCAGTGAGTCAAGTAGCGGGGGCGTTGACTTC
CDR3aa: CAISESSSGGVDF

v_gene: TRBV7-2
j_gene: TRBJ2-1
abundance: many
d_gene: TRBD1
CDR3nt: TGTGCCAGCAGCAATGACAGGGACAATGAGCAGTTCTTC
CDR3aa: CASSNDRDNEQFF

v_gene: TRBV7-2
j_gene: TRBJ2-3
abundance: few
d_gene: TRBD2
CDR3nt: TGTGCCAGCAGCTTAGCTAGCGGGAGACGAGCAGATACGCAGTATTTT
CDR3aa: CASSLASGRRADTQYF

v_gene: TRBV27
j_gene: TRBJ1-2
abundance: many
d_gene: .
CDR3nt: TGTGCCAGCAGTTTTGGGAGCGGCTATGGCTACACCTTC
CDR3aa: CASSFGSGYGYTF

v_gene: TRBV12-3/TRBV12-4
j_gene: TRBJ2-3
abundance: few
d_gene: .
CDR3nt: TGTGCCAGCAGTACTAGCTCTTCCACAGATACGCAGTATTTT
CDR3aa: CASSTSSSTDTQYF

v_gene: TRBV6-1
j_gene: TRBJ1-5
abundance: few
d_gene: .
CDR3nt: TGTGCCAGCAGTGAAGCAGTCCAGCTTAAGCCCCAGCATTTT
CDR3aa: CASSEAVQLKPQHF

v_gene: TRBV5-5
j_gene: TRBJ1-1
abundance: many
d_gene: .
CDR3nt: TGTGCCAGCAGCTCCCTCGGCACAATTACTGAAGCTTTCTTT
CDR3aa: CASSSLGTITEAFF

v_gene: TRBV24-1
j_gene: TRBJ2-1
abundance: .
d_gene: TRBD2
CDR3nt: TGTGCCACCAGACGGACTAGCGGGACCGATGAGCAGTTCTTC
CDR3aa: CATRRTSGTDEQFF

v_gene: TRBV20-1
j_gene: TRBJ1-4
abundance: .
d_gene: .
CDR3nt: TGCAGTGCTAGGAGGGGTGCCGTTGAAAAACTGTTTTTT
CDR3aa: CSARRGAVEKLFF

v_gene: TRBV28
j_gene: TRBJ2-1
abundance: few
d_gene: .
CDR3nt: TGTGCCAGCAGCCAGGACAGACAACATATCGGGAATGAGCAGTTCTTC
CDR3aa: CASSQDRQHIGNEQFF

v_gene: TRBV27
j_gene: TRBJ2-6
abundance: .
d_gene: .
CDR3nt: TGTGCCAGCAGTGGGACTCGGTCTGGGGCCAACGTCCTGACTTTC
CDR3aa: CASSGTRSGANVLTF

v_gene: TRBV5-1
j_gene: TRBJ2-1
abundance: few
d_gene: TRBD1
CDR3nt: TGCGCCAGCGGACACGGACAGGGGGCGTCGATGTTCTTC
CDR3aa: CASGHGQGASMFF

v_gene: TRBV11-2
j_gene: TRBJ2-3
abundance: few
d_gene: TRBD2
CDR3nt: TGTGCCAGCAGCTACAGACTAGCGACAGATACGCAGTATTTT
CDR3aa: CASSYRLATDTQYF

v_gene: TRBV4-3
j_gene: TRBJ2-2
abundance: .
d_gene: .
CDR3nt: TGCGCCAGCAGCCTCACCGCGGGGAAGGACGGGGAGCTGTTTTTT
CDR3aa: CASSLTAGKDGELFF

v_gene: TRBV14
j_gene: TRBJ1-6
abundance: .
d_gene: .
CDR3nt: TGTGCCAGCAGCCAACACGGGAATTCACCCCTCCACTTT
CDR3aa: CASSQHGNSPLHF

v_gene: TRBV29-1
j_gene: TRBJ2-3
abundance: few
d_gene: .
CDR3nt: TGCAGCGTTGACGGAAAGGGGACAGATACGCAGTATTTT
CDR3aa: CSVDGKGTDTQYF

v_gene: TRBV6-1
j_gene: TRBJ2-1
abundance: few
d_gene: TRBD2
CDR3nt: TGTGCCAGCAGAGTACTAGCGGGGTCTTACAATGAGCAGTTCTTC
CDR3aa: CASRVLAGSYNEQFF

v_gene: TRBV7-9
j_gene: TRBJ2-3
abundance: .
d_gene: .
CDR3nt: TGTGCCAGCAGCCTAGGGGGTGGCGCAGATACGCAGTATTTT
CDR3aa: CASSLGGGADTQYF

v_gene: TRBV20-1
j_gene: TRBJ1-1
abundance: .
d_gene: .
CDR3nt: TGCAGTGCTGGCCGGGCTCCGAACACTGAAGCTTTCTTT
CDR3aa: CSAGRAPNTEAFF

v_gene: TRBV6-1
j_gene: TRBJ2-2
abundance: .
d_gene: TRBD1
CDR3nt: TGTGCCAGCAGGCGCCGGGACAGGGAACCCGGGGAGCTGTTTTTT
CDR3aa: CASRRRDREPGELFF

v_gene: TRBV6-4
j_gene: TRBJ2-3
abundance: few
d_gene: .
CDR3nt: TGTGCCAGCAGTGACGGGACCCGTGCTAGCACAGATACGCAGTATTTT
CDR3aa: CASSDGTRASTDTQYF

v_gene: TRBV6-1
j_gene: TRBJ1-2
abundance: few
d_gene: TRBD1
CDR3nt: TGTGCCAGCAGAAGCGGGACAGGGGTTGGCTACACCTTC
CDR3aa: CASRSGTGVGYTF

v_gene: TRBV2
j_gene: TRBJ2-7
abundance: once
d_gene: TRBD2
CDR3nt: TGTGCCAGCAGCGCGGGGGGGCCGGGGGAGGAGTACTTC
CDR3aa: CASSAGGPGEEYF

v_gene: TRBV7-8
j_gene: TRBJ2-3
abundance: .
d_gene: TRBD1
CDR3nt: TGTGCCAGCAGCCTCCGGACAGGGGGCTTGACAGATACGCAGTATTTT
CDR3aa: CASSLRTGGLTDTQYF

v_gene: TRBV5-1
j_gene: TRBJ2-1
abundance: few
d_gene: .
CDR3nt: TGCGCCAGCAGCCTGGCGGGGGCTCCCAATGAGCAGTTCTTC
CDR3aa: CASSLAGAPNEQFF

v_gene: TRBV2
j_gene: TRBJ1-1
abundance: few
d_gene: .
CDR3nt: TGTGCCAGTGAATCCTGGGAGAACACTGAAGCTTTCTTT
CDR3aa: CASESWENTEAFF

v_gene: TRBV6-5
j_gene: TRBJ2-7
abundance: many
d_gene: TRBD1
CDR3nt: TGTGCCAGCAGTTACTACCGGGACAGTGGTAGTGAGCAGTACTTC
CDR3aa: CASSYYRDSGSEQYF